This T cell receptor beta chain is from a study of somatic mutations in cytotoxic T cells in rheumatoid arthritis. This clone was seen once. TCRdb keeps only in-frame clones here, not all; method: immunoSEQ multiplex PCR. This repertoire shows about 18,000 clones, over 75% found once; its top ten account for under 12%. This clonotype was obtained from a woman aged 45-65 years in good health. Source material: CD8+ T cells sorted from blood.

CDR3 amino acids: CASSLGTSGYEQYF. In DNA, the CDR3 is TGTGCCAGCAGCCTCGGGACTAGCGGTTACGAGCAGTACTTC. The V gene is TRBV9, the J gene TRBJ2-7; TRBD2 matches at 11 bases. The CDR3 sequence is 14 residues long. V shed 4 bases, J shed 4 bases, and the junction held 4 bases outside the gene matches. CDR1 SGDLS and CDR2 YYNGEE come from the germline V gene.